This TCR beta chain stems from a study of T-cell memory formation after mild COVID-19. Note on this clonotype: Its cognate antigen is unknown.

Constant-segment primers served in 5'RACE that generated TCR alpha and TCR beta cDNA libraries bearing sample barcodes and UMIs. TCRdb used MiXCR to reprocess the 5' RACE reads, holding one entry per CDR3 protein. The profile covers about 82,000 distinct CDR3 sequences, with about 13% appearing a single time and 25% to 35% taken by the ten largest. Looked up from germline, CDR1 is SGHRS and CDR2 is YFSETQ. The CDR3 loop spans 15 amino acids. With 3 bases removed from V and 1 base from J, the gap between germline ends came to 14 bases. Broader study findings: Cross-reactive memory seemingly joined, as some responding clones were found in pre-infection memory.

The TCR was taken from an adult woman who had mild COVID-19 (a few samples of this study predate the infection). Cell type and time point are not known. Sequencing input: PBMCs or a T cell subset sorted from them (not recorded which). This chain joins TRBV5-1 and TRBJ2-7; D is perhaps TRBD1 (6 bases). The CDR3 sequence is CASSYRTGSSYEQYF. The CDR3, as DNA: TGCGCCAGCAGCTACCGCACAGGGAGTTCCTACGAGCAGTACTTC. Together with reference TRBV5-1 and TRBJ2-7, the CDR3 gives the full variable domain: KAGVTQTPRYLIKTRGQQVTLSCSPISGHRSVSWYQQTPGQGLQFLFEYFSETQRNKGNFPGRFSGRQFSNSRSEMNVSTLELGDSALYLCASSYRTGSSYEQYFGPGTRLTVT.